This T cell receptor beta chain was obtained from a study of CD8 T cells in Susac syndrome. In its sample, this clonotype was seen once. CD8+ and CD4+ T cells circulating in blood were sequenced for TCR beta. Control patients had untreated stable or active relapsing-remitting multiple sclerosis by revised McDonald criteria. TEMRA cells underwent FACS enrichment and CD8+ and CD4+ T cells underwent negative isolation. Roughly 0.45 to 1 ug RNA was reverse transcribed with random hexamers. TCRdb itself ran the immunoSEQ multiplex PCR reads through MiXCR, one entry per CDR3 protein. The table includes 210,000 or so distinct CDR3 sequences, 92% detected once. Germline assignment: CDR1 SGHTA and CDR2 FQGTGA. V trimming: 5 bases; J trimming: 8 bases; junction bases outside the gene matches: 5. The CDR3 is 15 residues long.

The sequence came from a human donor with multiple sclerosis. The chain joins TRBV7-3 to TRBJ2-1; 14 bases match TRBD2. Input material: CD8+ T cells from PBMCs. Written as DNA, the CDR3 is TGTGCCAGCAGCCTGACTAGCGGGAGGGTAGATGAGCAGTTCTTC. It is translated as CASSLTSGRVDEQFF.